The present entry profiles one T cell receptor (beta chain) with its context. Its specificity is unknown. Caucasian adults living in Nashville, Tennessee, provided all samples. This sample is part of a study of shared clonotypes between healthy human individuals. General study points: Some naive CD4 clonotypes, roughly 4.7%, turned up in common across four donors. Clonotype sharing among donors was thought likely to change with sequencing depth. Memory subsets generally showed smaller estimated richness than naive subsets did.

TCRdb's copy holds only in-frame clones and misses some; the assay was immunoSEQ multiplex PCR. The sample yields about 1.5 million clones, around 95% seen once. There are 16 residues in the CDR3. V was clipped by 3 bases and J by 3 bases, with 18 bases between them. CDR1 WSHSY and CDR2 SAAADI come from the germline V gene. The receptor was derived from a man aged 30 to 39 in good health. The specimen sequenced was naive CD4+ T cells sorted from blood. This sample's subset: CD45RA+ positively selected. V usage is TRBV10-2 and J usage is TRBJ2-7; possible D gene TRBD1, 6 bases. The CDR3 spells CASSDAGAPLYYEQYF. The CDR3 DNA reads as TGCGCCAGCAGTGACGCAGGGGCCCCGCTTTACTACGAGCAGTACTTC.